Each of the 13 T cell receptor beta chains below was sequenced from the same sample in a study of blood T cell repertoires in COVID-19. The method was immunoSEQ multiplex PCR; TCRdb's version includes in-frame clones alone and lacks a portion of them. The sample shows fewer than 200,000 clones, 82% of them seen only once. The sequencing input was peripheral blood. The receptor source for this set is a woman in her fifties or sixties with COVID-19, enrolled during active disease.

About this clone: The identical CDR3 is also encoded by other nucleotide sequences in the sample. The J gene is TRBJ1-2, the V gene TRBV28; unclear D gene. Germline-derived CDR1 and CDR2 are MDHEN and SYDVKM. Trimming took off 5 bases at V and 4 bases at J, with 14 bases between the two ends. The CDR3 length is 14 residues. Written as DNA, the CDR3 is TGTGCCAGCAGTCTTCCCGGACGGGGCTATGGCTACACCTTC. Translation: CASSLPGRGYGYTF.

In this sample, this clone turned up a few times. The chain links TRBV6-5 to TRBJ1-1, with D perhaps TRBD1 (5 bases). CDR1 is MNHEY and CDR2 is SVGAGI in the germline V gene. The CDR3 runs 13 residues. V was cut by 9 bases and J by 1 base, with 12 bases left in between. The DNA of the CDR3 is TGTGCCAGTTCGACAGAGAGGAACACTGAAGCTTTCTTT. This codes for CASSTERNTEAFF.

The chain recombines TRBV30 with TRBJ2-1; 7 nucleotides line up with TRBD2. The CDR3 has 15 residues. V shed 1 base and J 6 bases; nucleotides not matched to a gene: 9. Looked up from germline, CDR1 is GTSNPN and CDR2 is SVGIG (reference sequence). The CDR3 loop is CAWSAHGGSINEQFF. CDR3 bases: TGTGCCTGGAGTGCCCACGGCGGGAGCATCAATGAGCAGTTCTTC.

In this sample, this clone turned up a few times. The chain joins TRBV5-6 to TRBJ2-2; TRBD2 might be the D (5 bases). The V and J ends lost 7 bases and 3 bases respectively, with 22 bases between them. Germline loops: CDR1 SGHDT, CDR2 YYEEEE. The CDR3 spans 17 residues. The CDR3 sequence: CASVNRRLAKYTGELFF. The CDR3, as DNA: TGTGCCAGCGTCAATCGGAGGCTGGCGAAATACACCGGGGAGCTGTTTTTT.

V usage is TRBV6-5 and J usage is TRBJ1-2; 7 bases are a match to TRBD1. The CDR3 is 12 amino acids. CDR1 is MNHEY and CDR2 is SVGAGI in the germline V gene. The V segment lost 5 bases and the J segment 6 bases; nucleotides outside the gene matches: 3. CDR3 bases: TGTGCCAGCAGTCGGCAGGGGGATGGCTACACCTTC. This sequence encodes CASSRQGDGYTF.

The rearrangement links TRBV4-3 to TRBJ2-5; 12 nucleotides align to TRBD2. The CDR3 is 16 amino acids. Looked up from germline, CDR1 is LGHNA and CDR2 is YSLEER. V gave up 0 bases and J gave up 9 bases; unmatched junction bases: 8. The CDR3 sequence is CASSQDNLAGGRSQYF. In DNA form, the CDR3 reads TGCGCCAGCAGCCAAGATAATCTAGCGGGAGGGAGGTCCCAGTACTTC.

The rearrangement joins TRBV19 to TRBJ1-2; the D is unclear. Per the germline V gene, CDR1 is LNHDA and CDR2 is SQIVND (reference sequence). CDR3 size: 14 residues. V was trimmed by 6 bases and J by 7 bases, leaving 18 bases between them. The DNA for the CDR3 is TGTGCCAGTAGCTCGGGAGGAGGCGTTGGTGGCTACACCTTC. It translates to CASSSGGGVGGYTF.

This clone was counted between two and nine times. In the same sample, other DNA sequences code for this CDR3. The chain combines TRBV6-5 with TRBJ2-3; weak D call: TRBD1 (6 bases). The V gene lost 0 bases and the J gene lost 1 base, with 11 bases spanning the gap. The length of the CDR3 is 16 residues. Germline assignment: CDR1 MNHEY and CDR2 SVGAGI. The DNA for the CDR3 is TGTGCCAGCAGTTACTCGTCGGCAGGGGGCACAGATACGCAGTATTTT. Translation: CASSYSSAGGTDTQYF.

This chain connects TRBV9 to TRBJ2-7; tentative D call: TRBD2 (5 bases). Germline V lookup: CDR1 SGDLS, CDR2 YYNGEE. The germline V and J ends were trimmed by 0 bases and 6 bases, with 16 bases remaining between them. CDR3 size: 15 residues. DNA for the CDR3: TGTGCCAGCAGCGTAGGCCCATCGGGGTCCAGCGAGCAGTACTTC. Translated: CASSVGPSGSSEQYF.

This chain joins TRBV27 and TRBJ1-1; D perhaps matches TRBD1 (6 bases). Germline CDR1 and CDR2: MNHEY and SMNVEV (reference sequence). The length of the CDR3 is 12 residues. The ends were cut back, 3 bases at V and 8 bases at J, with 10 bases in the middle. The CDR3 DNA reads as TGTGCCAGCAGTTTCAGGGGACGAGAAGCTTTCTTT. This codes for CASSFRGREAFF.

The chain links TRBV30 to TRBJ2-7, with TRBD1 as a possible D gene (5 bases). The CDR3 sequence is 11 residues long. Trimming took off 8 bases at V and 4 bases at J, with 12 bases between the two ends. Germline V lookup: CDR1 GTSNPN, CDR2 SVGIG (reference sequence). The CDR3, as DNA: TGTGCCGTGCAAGGGGCGTACGAGCAGTACTTC. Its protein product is CAVQGAYEQYF.

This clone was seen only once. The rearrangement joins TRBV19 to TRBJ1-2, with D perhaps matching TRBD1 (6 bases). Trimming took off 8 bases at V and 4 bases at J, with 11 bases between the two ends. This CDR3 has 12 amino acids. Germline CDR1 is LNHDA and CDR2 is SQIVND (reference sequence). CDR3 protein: CASQGGGYGYTF. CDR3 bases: TGTGCCAGTCAGGGAGGGGGCTATGGCTACACCTTC.

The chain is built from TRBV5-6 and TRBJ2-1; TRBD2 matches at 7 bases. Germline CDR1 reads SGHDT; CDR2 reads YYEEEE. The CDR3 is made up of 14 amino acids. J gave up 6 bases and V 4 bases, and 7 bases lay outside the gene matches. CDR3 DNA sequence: TGTGCCAGCAGCGGGGACTATGCTGTCAATGAGCAGTTCTTC. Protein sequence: CASSGDYAVNEQFF. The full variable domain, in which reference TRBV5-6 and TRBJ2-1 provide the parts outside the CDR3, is DAGVTQSPTHLIKTRGQQVTLRCSPKSGHDTVSWYQQALGQGPQFIFQYYEEEERQRGNFPDRFSGHQFPNYSSELNVNALLLGDSALYLCASSGDYAVNEQFFGPGTRLTVL.